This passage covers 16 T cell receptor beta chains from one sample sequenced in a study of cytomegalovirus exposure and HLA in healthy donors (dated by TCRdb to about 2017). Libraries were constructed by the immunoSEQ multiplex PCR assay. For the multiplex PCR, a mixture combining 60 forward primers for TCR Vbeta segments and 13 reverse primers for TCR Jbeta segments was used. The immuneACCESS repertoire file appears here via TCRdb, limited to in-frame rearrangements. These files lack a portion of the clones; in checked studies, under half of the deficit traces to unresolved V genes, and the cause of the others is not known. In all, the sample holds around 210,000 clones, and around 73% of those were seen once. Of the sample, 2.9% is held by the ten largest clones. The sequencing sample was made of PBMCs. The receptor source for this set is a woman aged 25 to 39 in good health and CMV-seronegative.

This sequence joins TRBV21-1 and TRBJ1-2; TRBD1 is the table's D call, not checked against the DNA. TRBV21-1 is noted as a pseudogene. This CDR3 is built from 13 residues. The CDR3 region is CASRQGKNYGYTF. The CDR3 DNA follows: TGTGCCAGCCGACAGGGGAAAAACTATGGCTACACCTTC.

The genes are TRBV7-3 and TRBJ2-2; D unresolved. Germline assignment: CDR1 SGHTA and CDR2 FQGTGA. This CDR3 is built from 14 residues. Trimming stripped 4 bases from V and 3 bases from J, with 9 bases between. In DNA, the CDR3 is TGTGCCAGCAGCTCCGTGACTTACACCGGGGAGCTGTTTTTT. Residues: CASSSVTYTGELFF.

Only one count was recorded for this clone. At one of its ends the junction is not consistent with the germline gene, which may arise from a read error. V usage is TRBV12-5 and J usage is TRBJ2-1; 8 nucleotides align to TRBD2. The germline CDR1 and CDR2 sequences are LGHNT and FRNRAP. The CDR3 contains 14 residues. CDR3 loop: CASGRLSGVSEQLF. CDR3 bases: TGTGCTAGTGGACGCCTTAGCGGGGTGAGTGAGCAGCTCTTC.

CDR3 region: CASSQVFRGMDEQYF. The DNA of the CDR3 is TGTGCCAGCAGCCAAGTGTTCAGGGGGATGGACGAGCAGTACTTC. J is TRBJ2-7 and V is TRBV14, with 7 bases lining up with TRBD1. The germline V gene encodes CDR1 SGHDN and CDR2 FVKESK. V was clipped by 1 base and J by 5 bases; unmatched bases: 8. The CDR3 is made up of 15 amino acids.

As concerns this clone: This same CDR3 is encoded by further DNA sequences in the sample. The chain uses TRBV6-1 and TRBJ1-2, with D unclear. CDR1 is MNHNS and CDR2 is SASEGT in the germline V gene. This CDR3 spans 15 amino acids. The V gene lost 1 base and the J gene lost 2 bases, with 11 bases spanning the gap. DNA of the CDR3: TGTGCCAGCAGTGAAGTGGCAGGAGGCAACTATGGCTACACCTTC. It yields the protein CASSEVAGGNYGYTF.

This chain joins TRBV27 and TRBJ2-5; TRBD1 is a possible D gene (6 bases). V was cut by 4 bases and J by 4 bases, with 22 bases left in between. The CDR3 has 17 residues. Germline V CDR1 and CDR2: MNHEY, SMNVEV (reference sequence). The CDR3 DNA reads TGTGCCAGCAGTTCCTCACATCGTAGCAGGGGACGAGAGACCCAGTACTTC. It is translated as CASSSSHRSRGRETQYF.

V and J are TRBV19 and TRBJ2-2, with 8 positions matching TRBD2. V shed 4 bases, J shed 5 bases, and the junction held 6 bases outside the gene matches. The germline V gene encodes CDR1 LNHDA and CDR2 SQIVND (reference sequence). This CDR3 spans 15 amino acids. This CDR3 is CASSTPPSGTGELFF. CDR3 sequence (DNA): TGTGCCAGTAGTACTCCTCCTAGCGGGACCGGGGAGCTGTTTTTT.

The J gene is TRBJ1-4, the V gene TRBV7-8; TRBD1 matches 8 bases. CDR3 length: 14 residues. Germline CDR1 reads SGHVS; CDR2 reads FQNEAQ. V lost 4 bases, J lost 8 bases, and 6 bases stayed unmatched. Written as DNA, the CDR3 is TGTGCCAGCAGCTCGCAGGGGGCTGGAGAAAAACTGTTTTTT. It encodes CASSSQGAGEKLFF. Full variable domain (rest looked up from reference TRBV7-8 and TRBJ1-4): GAGVSQSPRYKVAKRGQDVALRCDPISGHVSLFWYQQALGQGPEFLTYFQNEAQLDKSGLPSDRFFAERPEGSVSTLKIQRTQQEDSAVYLCASSSQGAGEKLFFGSGTQLSVL.

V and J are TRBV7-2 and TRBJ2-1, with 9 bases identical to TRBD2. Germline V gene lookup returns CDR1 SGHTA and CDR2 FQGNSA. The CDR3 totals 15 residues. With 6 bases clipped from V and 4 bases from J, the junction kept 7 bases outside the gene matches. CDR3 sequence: CASSYSGRPYNEQFF. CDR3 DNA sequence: TGTGCCAGCAGTTATAGCGGGAGACCTTACAATGAGCAGTTCTTC.

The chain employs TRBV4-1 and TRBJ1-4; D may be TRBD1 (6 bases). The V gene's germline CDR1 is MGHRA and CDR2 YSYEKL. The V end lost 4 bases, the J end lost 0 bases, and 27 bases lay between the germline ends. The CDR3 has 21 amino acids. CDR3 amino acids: CASSLTPKLNRDTTTNEKLFF. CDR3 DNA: TGCGCCAGCAGCCTGACGCCGAAGTTAAACCGGGACACAACAACTAATGAAAAACTGTTTTTT.

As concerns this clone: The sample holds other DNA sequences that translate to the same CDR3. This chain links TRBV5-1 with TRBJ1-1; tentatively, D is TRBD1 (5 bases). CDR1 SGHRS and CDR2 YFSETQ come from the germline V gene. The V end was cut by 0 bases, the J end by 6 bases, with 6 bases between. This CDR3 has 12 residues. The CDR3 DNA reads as TGCGCCAGCAGCTTGGGGGGCCCTGAAGCTTTCTTT. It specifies CASSLGGPEAFF.

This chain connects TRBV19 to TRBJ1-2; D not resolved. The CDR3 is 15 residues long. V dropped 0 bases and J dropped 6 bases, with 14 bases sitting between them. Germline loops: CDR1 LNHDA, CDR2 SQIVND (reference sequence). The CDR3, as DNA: TGTGCCAGTAGTATAGACCCCTTTTGGACTGATGGCTACACCTTC. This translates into CASSIDPFWTDGYTF.

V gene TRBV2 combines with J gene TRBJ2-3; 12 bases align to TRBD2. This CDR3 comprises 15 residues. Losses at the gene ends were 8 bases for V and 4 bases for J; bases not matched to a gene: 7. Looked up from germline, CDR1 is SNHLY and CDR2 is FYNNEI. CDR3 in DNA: TGTGCCAGCCCTCTACTAGCGGGAGGCGCAGATACGCAGTATTTT. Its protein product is CASPLLAGGADTQYF.

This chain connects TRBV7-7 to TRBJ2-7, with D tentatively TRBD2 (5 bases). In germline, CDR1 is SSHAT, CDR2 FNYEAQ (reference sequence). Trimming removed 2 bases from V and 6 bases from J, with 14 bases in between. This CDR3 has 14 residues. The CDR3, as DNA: TGTGCCAGCAGCTTAAATGAGTTAAGCGGCGAGCAGTACTTC. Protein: CASSLNELSGEQYF.

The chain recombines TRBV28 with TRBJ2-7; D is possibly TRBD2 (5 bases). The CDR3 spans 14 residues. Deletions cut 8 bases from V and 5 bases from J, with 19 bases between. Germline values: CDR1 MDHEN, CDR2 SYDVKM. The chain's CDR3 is CASGPYLGGNEQYF. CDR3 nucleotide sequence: TGTGCCAGCGGGCCATACCTAGGAGGTAACGAGCAGTACTTC.

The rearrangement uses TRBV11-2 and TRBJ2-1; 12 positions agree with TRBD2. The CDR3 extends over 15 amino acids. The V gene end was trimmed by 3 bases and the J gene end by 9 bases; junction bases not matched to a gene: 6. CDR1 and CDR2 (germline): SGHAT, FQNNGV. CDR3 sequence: CASSFTSGRFSEQFF. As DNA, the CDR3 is TGTGCCAGCAGCTTCACTAGCGGGAGGTTCAGTGAGCAGTTCTTC.